Sequencing of this T cell receptor beta chain was carried out in a study of shared clonotypes between healthy human individuals. Only Caucasian adults living in Nashville, Tennessee made up the donor group. In this sample, this clone turned up a few times. Germline values: CDR1 MNHEY, CDR2 SMNVEV (reference sequence). This CDR3 spans 14 amino acids. V was clipped by 6 bases and J by 10 bases; unmatched bases: 7. TCRdb's table, derived via immunoSEQ multiplex PCR, lists solely in-frame clones and lacks some. This repertoire shows millions of clones, approximately 92% found once; its top ten account for 0.11% to 0.15%.

V gene TRBV27 combines with J gene TRBJ1-6, with 9 nucleotides matching TRBD1. The receptor was isolated from a man aged 18 to 30 in good health. The sample taken for sequencing was naive CD4+ T cells sorted from blood. Sample subset: CD45RA+ positively selected. CDR3: CASRPGTGYSPLHF. CDR3 sequence (DNA): TGTGCCAGCAGGCCCGGGACAGGGTACTCACCCCTCCACTTT.